The following is a T cell receptor beta chain sequence with its context. Its target is not known. These data originate in a study of glioma-infiltrating T cells. On the study more broadly: Dexamethasone exposure before glioma surgery was limited to six or fewer days. Study observations and caveats: Tissue-blood divergence was below expectation in non-neoplastic patients, above in gliomas. A blood CDR3 motif signature was depleted in highly divergent patients.

Amplification of TCR alpha and beta CDR3 regions from RNA used iRepertoire nested multiplex PCR. TCRdb processed the multiplex PCR reads anew with MiXCR; each CDR3 protein has one entry. The sample consists of fewer than 500,000 distinct CDR3 sequences, 41% of them appearing once. The V gene lost 5 bases and the J gene lost 0 bases, with 12 bases spanning the gap. Germline lookup yields CDR1 SEHNR and CDR2 FQNEAQ (reference sequence). This CDR3 is built from 15 residues. Sequenced material: glioma tissue, nonneoplastic brain tissue, or PBMCs (not recorded which). This sequence was found in a human donor with low-grade glioma or glioblastoma, undergoing nonglioma brain surgery, or in good health (not recorded which). This rearrangement joins TRBV7-9 to TRBJ2-3; no clear D gene. The CDR3 DNA is TGTGCCAGCAGCCCCGAAACATCTAGCACAGATACGCAGTATTTT. It codes for CASSPETSSTDTQYF.